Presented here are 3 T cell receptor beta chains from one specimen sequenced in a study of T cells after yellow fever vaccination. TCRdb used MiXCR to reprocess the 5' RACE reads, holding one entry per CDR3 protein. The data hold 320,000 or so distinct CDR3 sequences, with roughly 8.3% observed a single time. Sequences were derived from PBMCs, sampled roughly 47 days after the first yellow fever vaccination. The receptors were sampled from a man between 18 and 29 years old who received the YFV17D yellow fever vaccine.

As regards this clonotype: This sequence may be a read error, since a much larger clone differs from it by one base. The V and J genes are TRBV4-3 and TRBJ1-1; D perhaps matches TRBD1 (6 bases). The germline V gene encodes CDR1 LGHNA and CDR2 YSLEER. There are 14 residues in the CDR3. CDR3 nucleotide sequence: TGCGTCAGCAGCCAAGATGGGCAGTCAGGGGAGGCTTTCTTT. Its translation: CVSSQDGQSGEAFF.

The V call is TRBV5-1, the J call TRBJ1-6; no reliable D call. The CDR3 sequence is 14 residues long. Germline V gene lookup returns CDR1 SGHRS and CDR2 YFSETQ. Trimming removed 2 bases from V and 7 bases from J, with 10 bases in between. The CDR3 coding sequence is TGCGCCAGCAGCTTCGGAATAATGAATTCACCCCTCCACTTT. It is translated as CASSFGIMNSPLHF.

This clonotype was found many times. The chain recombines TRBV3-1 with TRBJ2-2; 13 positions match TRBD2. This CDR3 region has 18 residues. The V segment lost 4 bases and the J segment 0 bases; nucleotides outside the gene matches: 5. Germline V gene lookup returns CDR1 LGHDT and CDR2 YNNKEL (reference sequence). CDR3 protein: CASSPGLAGVSNTGELFF. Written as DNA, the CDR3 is TGTGCCAGCAGCCCCGGACTAGCGGGGGTCTCGAACACCGGGGAGCTGTTTTTT.